One and the same sample provided the 6 T cell receptor beta chains below, sequenced in a study of blood T cell repertoires in COVID-19 (dated by TCRdb to the early 2020s). To prepare the library, the immunoSEQ multiplex PCR assay was applied. Imported from immuneACCESS, the table was reduced by TCRdb to in-frame sequences with V and J called. These copies leave out some clones; in studies compared against another copy, an unresolved V gene accounts for under half, and the cause of the remainder is not known. The sample table holds 180,000 or so clones, of which over 70% were seen once. About 10% of the sample is taken by the ten largest. Sequencing used PBMCs or T cells enriched from blood (not recorded which). The origin of the receptors is a middle-aged man who had recovered from COVID-19.

The V gene is TRBV7-3, the J gene TRBJ1-6; TRBD1 matches at 7 bases. Germline trimming cut 1 base from V and 6 bases from J; bases unmatched to any gene: 3. CDR1 and CDR2 from the germline V gene are SGHTA and FQGTGA. The CDR3 runs to 15 residues. CDR3 sequence reads: CASSLKAGGNSPLHF. CDR3 in DNA: TGTGCCAGCAGCTTAAAAGCAGGGGGTAATTCACCCCTCCACTTT.

The CDR3 is CASILTGPGSGYTF. CDR3 sequence (DNA): TGTGCCAGCATCCTGACCGGGCCGGGAAGTGGCTACACCTTC. This chain links TRBV28 with TRBJ1-2; D gene ambiguous. The V gene lost 7 bases and the J gene lost 7 bases, with 19 bases spanning the gap. The CDR3 runs to 14 residues. CDR1 is MDHEN and CDR2 is SYDVKM in the germline V gene.

The V gene is TRBV28, the J gene TRBJ2-2, with unresolved D. Trimming left V 1 base short and J 2 bases short, with 2 bases between. The germline gives CDR1 MDHEN, CDR2 SYDVKM. CDR3 length: 13 amino acids. CDR3 coding DNA: TGTGCCAGCAGTTTATCTAACACCGGGGAGCTGTTTTTT. Translation gives CASSLSNTGELFF. The whole variable domain, remainder taken from reference TRBV28 and TRBJ2-2, is DVKVTQSSRYLVKRTGEKVFLECVQDMDHENMFWYRQDPGLGLRLIYFSYDVKMKEKGDIPEGYSVSREKKERFSLILESASTNQTSMYLCASSLSNTGELFFGEGSRLTVL.

J is TRBJ2-7 and V is TRBV14; 9 bases map to TRBD2. Germline-derived CDR1 and CDR2 are SGHDN and FVKESK. This CDR3 has 16 residues. The trim removed 1 base at V and 2 bases at J, leaving 6 bases unmatched. The CDR3 reads CASSQGLAGATYEQYF. Here the CDR3 DNA reads TGTGCCAGCAGCCAAGGATTAGCGGGGGCCACCTACGAGCAGTACTTC.

The chain carries TRBV7-3 and TRBJ2-3, with TRBD2 matching over 11 bases. This CDR3 region has 16 residues. Per the germline V gene, CDR1 is SGHTA and CDR2 is FQGTGA. Trimming at V came to 4 bases and at J to 1 base, leaving 4 bases not matched to a gene. Written as DNA, the CDR3 is TGTGCCAGCAGCTCCTCACTAGCGGGGGGCACAGATACGCAGTATTTT. This translates into CASSSSLAGGTDTQYF.

The genes are TRBV25-1 and TRBJ2-2; D remains unclear. Germline lookup yields CDR1 MGHDK and CDR2 SYGVNS. CDR3 size: 13 residues. The V gene lost 7 bases and the J gene lost 0 bases, with 6 bases spanning the gap. The CDR3 sequence is CASNRSNTGELFF. CDR3 bases: TGTGCCAGCAACCGGTCGAACACCGGGGAGCTGTTTTTT. The full variable domain, completed using reference TRBV25-1 and TRBJ2-2, is EADIYQTPRYLVIGTGKKITLECSQTMGHDKMYWYQQDPGMELHLIHYSYGVNSTEKGDLSSESTVSRIRTEHFPLTLESARPSHTSQYLCASNRSNTGELFFGEGSRLTVL.